These T cell receptor beta chains were read from a single sample in a study of T cells in Graves' hyperthyroidism and ophthalmopathy. In TCRdb, the multiplex PCR reads were re-called with MiXCR into one record per CDR3 protein. The sample lists about 600,000 distinct CDR3 sequences; more than 15% were seen once. The sequenced sample consisted of blood. Receptors originate from a woman aged 40 to 50 with Graves' ophthalmopathy. Both conserved end residues are part of each CDR3. Each record gives: D gene, J gene, V gene, clone size, CDR3 length, CDR3 DNA, CDR3 protein. A D gene is named only where the DNA matches it firmly. Clone size is given for some rows only: seen once, a few or many times, or a class if the clone is expanded.

.,TRBJ2-1,TRBV5-1,.,16,TGCGCCAGCAGCTCTACAACAAGGGGATCCTACAATGAGCAGTTCTTC,CASSSTTRGSYNEQFF
TRBD2,TRBJ2-5,TRBV20-1,many,15,TGCAGTGCCAAGGGACTAGCGGGGGGGCTAGAGACCCAGTACTTC,CSAKGLAGGLETQYF
.,TRBJ1-5,TRBV7-9,.,14,TGTGCCAGCAGCTTAGGAGGGTGGAATCAGCCCCAGCATTTT,CASSLGGWNQPQHF
.,TRBJ2-2,TRBV9,.,14,TGTGCCAGCAGCCCCCCACTAGGGCTCGGGGAGCTGTTTTTT,CASSPPLGLGELFF
.,TRBJ2-5,TRBV30,few,11,TGTGCCTGGAGTGGCCGAGAGACCCAGTACTTC,CAWSGRETQYF
TRBD2,TRBJ2-7,TRBV27,few,14,TGTGCCAGCAAGGCGGGACTAGTCGCTTACGAGCAGTACTTC,CASKAGLVAYEQYF
.,TRBJ2-3,TRBV6-1,.,13,TGTGCCAGCAGTGAAGCGCTTCTAGATACGCAGTATTTT,CASSEALLDTQYF
.,TRBJ1-5,TRBV7-8,.,14,TGTGCCAGCAGCTTAGTTCTTAGCAATCAGCCCCAGCATTTT,CASSLVLSNQPQHF
.,TRBJ2-2,TRBV12-3/TRBV12-4,.,13,TGTGCCAGCAGTTTACTCTTGGGCGGGGAGCTGTTTTTT,CASSLLLGGELFF
.,TRBJ2-2,TRBV11-2,many,15,TGTGCCAGCAGCCTGAATCCACTTGGGGCCGGGGAGCTGTTTTTT,CASSLNPLGAGELFF
.,TRBJ2-5,TRBV5-1,few,14,TGCGCCAGCAGCTTGGATGCGGGGCTGGAGACCCAGTACTTC,CASSLDAGLETQYF
TRBD1,TRBJ1-2,TRBV6-1,few,14,TGTGCCAGCAGTCGACAGGGAATAGCGTATGGCTACACCTTC,CASSRQGIAYGYTF
TRBD1,TRBJ2-7,TRBV7-6,many,13,TGTGCCAGCAGCATGACAGGGGGCTACGAGCAGTACTTC,CASSMTGGYEQYF
TRBD1,TRBJ1-5,TRBV28,few,14,TGTGCCAGCATCGAAGGACAGGTTAATCAGCCCCAGCATTTT,CASIEGQVNQPQHF
.,TRBJ2-1,TRBV27,many,13,TGTGCCAGCAGTACGACAGTGTACAATGAGCAGTTCTTC,CASSTTVYNEQFF
.,TRBJ2-1,TRBV11-3,many,13,TGTGCCAGCAGCCTAAACGGGTACAATGAGCAGTTCTTC,CASSLNGYNEQFF
.,TRBJ1-1,TRBV20-1,many,12,TGCAGTGCCGGTGGGGAGGGCACTGAAGCTTTCTTT,CSAGGEGTEAFF
.,TRBJ1-2,TRBV7-9,few,13,TGTGCCAGCAGCCAACAGGGCCCCTATGGCTACACCTTC,CASSQQGPYGYTF
.,TRBJ1-5,TRBV19,.,14,TGTGCCAGTAGTATTAGAGACAGTTCGCAGCCCCAGCATTTT,CASSIRDSSQPQHF
.,TRBJ2-1,TRBV2,many,11,TGTGCCAGCAGTGTGCTGGACAGCAAGTTCTTC,CASSVLDSKFF
TRBD1,TRBJ1-4,TRBV28,many,14,TGTGCCAGCAGCGCAGGGGGCAGAAATGAAAAACTGTTTTTT,CASSAGGRNEKLFF
TRBD1,TRBJ2-7,TRBV6-1,.,16,TGTGCCAGCAGTAACAGGGGATCGAGTGGCTCCTACGAGCAGTACTTC,CASSNRGSSGSYEQYF
.,TRBJ1-4,TRBV11-2,many,14,TGTGCCAGCAAAGCGGCAGCAACTAATGAAAAACTGTTTTTT,CASKAAATNEKLFF
.,TRBJ1-1,TRBV5-6,.,13,TGTGCCAGCAGCTCAACAGGGTTCACTGAAGCTTTCTTT,CASSSTGFTEAFF
.,TRBJ2-1,TRBV7-2,.,12,TGTGCCAGCAGCTTATTTAGGGATGAGCAGTTCTTC,CASSLFRDEQFF
.,TRBJ2-2,TRBV28,many,12,TGCGCCAGCAGCTTGGTCACCGGGGAGCTGTTTTTT,CASSLVTGELFF
TRBD2,TRBJ2-7,TRBV7-8,many,19,TGTGCCAGCAGCTTAGAGGGGTTGGGGCTAGCGGGAGTAGGGAACGAGCAGTACTTC,CASSLEGLGLAGVGNEQYF
.,TRBJ1-5,TRBV19,.,15,TGTGCCAGTACCAACCAGAAGACAGGCAAACAGCCCCAGCATTTT,CASTNQKTGKQPQHF
.,TRBJ2-1,TRBV6-6,.,16,TGTGCCAGCAGTTACGATCCGTTTAGCTCCTACAATGAGCAGTTCTTC,CASSYDPFSSYNEQFF
.,TRBJ2-3,TRBV5-1,.,13,TGCGCCAGCAACCCGGGGGGCACAGATACGCAGTATTTT,CASNPGGTDTQYF
.,TRBJ2-7,TRBV2,many,13,TGTGCCAGCAGGTTGGGGGGCGGCTACGAGCAGTACTTC,CASRLGGGYEQYF
.,TRBJ2-2,TRBV12-3/TRBV12-4,.,16,TGTGCCAGCAGGGCCGGACTACCACTAAACACCGGGGAGCTGTTTTTT,CASRAGLPLNTGELFF
.,TRBJ1-1,TRBV4-3,.,15,TGCGCCAGCAGCCAAGGATATGCAGGGGCCGGTGAAGCTTTCTTT,CASSQGYAGAGEAFF
TRBD2,TRBJ2-1,TRBV11-2,.,17,TGTGCCAGCAGCTTCTTCCCCGGGACTAGCGGCTACAATGAGCAGTTCTTC,CASSFFPGTSGYNEQFF
TRBD1,TRBJ1-1,TRBV18,many,14,TGTGCCAGCTCACCCACAGGGGAGAACACTGAAGCTTTCTTT,CASSPTGENTEAFF
.,TRBJ2-5,TRBV11-2,many,12,TGTGCCAGCAGCCCATCCGGCAGGGCCCAGTACTTC,CASSPSGRAQYF
TRBD2,TRBJ2-1,TRBV20-1,many,14,TGCAGTGCTAGTGAGACTAGCGGTTACAATGAGCAGTTCTTC,CSASETSGYNEQFF
.,TRBJ2-1,TRBV7-3,many,13,TGTGCCAGCAGCTTATACCGAAACAATGAGCAGTTCTTC,CASSLYRNNEQFF
.,TRBJ2-3,TRBV5-8,.,15,TGTGCCAGCAGCTTGGCCATTAGCCTCCTCAATACGCAGTATTTT,CASSLAISLLNTQYF
TRBD1,TRBJ1-5,TRBV6-1,.,16,TGTGCCAGCAGCTTACTCGGGACAGACCCCAATCAGCCCCAGCATTTT,CASSLLGTDPNQPQHF
TRBD1,TRBJ2-7,TRBV5-5,few,13,TGTGCCAGCAGCCTGGGACAGGGGATTGAGCAGTACTTC,CASSLGQGIEQYF
.,TRBJ1-1,TRBV5-6,.,13,TGTGCCAGCAGCGCCCCCCCATCCGGGTGGGCTTTCTTT,CASSAPPSGWAFF